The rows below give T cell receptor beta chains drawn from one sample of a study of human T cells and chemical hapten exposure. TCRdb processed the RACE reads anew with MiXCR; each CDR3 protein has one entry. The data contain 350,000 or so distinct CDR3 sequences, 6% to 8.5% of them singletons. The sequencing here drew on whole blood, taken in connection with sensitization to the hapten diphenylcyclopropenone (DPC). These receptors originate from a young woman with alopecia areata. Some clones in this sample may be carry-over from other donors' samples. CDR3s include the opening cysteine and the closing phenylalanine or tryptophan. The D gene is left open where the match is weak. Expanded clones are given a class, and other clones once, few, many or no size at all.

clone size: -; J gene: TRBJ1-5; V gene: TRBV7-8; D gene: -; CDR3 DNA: TGTGCCAGCAGCTTTGGGGGGTTTAGCAATCAGCCCCAGCATTTT; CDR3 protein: CASSFGGFSNQPQHF
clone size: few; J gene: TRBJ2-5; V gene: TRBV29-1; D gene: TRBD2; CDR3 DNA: TGCAGCGTTTCCGGGACTAACTTTCAAGAGACCCAGTACTTC; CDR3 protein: CSVSGTNFQETQYF
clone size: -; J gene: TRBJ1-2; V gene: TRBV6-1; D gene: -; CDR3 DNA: TGTGCCAGCAAAGTCCGAGCTAACTATGGCTACACCTTC; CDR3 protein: CASKVRANYGYTF
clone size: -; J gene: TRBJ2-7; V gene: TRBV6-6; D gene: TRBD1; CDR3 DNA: TGTGCCAGCAGTAAGGGGACAGGGAGGGAGCAGTACTTC; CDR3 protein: CASSKGTGREQYF
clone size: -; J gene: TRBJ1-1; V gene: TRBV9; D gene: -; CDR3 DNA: TGTGCCAGCAGCGTAGATGGGGGGCTCAGTGAAGCTTTCTTT; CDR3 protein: CASSVDGGLSEAFF
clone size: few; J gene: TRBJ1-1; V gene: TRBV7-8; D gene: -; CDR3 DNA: TGTGCCAGCAGCTTAGCCCTCTACACTGAAGCTTTCTTT; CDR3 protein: CASSLALYTEAFF
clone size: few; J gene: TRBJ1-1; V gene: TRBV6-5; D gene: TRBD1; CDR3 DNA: TGTGCCAGCAGCTACCAGACATCCGGACAGGCTGAAGCTTTCTTT; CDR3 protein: CASSYQTSGQAEAFF
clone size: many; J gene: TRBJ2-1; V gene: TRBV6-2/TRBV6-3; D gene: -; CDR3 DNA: TGTGCCAGCAGTTTTCGACGGGACCGTGAGCAGTTCTTC; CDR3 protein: CASSFRRDREQFF
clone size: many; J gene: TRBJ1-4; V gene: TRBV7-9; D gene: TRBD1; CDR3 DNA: TGTGCCAGCGGCGGGGCCGGGACAGTCCAGGAAAAACTGTTTTTT; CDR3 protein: CASGGAGTVQEKLFF
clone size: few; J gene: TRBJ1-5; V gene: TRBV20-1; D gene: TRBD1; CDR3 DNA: TGCAGTGCAGAAAGACAGGGGGGGATCAATCAGCCCCAGCATTTT; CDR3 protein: CSAERQGGINQPQHF
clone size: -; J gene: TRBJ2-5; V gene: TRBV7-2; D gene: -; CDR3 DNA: TGTGCCAGCAGCTTCTCCCAGAAGACCCAGTACTTC; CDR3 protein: CASSFSQKTQYF